This T cell receptor beta chain is from a study of beta chain features in type 1 diabetes. Points from the study as a whole: Type 1 diabetes patients had moderately but significantly shorter TCRB CDR3s in all four CD4+ subsets.

This clone came up a few times. The antigen is unknown. V was clipped by 7 bases and J by 6 bases; unmatched bases: 8. CDR3 size: 13 residues. The germline gives CDR1 LNHDA, CDR2 SQIVND (reference sequence). Every bit of the isolated RNA underwent reverse transcription, so sequencing read expressed TCRB transcripts. The method was immunoSEQ multiplex PCR; TCRdb's version includes in-frame clones alone and lacks a portion of them. In the table there are fewer than 350,000 clones, roughly 15% of which are singletons. The sequenced material came from naive CD4+ T cells from blood. This chain connects TRBV19 to TRBJ1-1, with 7 bases lining up with TRBD1. This receptor was identified in a young man with type 1 diabetes. CDR3 in amino acids: CASTPDRSAEAFF. The CDR3 DNA reads as TGTGCCAGTACCCCGGACAGGTCAGCTGAAGCTTTCTTT.